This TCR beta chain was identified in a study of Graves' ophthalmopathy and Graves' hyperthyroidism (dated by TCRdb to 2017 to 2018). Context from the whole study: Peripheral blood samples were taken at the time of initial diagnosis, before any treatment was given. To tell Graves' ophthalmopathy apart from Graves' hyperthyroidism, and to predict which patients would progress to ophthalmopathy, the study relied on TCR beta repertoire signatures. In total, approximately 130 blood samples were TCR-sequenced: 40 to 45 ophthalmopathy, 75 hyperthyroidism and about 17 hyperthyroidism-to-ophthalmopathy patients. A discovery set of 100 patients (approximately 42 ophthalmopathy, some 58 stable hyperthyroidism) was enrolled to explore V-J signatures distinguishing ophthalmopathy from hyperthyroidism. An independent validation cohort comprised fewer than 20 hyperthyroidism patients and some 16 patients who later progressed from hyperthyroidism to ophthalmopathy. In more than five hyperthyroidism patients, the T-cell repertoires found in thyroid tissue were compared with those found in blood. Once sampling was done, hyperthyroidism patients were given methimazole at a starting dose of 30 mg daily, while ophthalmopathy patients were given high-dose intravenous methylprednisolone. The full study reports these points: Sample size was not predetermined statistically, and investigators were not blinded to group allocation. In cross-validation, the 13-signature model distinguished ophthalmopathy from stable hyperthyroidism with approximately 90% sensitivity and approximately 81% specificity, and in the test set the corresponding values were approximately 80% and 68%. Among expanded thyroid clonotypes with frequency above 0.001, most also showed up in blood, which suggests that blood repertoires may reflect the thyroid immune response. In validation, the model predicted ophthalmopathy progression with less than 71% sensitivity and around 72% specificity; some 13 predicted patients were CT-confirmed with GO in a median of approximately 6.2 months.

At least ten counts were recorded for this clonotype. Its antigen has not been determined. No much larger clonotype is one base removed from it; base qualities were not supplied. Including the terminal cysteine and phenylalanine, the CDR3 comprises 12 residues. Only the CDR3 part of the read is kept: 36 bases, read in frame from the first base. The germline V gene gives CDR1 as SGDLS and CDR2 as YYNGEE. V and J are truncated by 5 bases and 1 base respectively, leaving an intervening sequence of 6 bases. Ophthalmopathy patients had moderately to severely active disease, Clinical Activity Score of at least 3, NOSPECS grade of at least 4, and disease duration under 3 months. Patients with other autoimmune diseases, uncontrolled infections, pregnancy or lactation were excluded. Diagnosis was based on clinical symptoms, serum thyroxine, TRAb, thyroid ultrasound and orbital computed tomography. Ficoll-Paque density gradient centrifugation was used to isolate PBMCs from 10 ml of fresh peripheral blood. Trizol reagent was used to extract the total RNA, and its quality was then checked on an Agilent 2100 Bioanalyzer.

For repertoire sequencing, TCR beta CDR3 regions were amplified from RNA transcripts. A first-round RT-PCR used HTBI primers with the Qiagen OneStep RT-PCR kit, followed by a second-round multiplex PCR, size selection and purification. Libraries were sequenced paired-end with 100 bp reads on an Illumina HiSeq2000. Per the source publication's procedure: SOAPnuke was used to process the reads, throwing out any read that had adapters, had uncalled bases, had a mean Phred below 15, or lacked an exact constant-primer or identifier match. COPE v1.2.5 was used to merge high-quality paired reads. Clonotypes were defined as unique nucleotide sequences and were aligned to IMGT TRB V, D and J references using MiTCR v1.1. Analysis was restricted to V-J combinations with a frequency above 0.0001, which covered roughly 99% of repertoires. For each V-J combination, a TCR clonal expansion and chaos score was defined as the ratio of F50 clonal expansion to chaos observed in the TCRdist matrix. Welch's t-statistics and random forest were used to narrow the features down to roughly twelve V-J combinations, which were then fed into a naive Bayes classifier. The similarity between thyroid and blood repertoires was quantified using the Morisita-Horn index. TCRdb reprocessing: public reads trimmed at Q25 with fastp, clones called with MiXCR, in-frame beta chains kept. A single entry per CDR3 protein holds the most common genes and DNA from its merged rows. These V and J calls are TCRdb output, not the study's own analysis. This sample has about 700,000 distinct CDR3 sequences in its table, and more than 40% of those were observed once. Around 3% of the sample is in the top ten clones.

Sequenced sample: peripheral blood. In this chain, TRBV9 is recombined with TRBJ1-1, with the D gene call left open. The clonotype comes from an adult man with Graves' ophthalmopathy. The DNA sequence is TGTGCCAGCAGTGGTGCGAACACTGAAGCTTTCTTT. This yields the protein CASSGANTEAFF.